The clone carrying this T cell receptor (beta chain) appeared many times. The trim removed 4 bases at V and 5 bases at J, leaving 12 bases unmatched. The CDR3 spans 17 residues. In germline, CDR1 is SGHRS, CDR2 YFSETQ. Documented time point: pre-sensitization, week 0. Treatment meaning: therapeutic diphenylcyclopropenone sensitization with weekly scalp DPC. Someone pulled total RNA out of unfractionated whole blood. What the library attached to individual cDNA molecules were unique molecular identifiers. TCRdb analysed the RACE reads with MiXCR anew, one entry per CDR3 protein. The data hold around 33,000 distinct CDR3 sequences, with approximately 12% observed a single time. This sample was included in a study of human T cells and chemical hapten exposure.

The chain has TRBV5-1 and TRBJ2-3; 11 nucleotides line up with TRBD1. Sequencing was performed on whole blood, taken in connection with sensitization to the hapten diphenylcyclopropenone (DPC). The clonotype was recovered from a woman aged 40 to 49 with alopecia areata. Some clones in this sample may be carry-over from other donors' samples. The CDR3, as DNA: TGCGCCAGCAGCACTCCCTCCGGGACAGGGGGGGAAGATACGCAGTATTTT. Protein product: CASSTPSGTGGEDTQYF.